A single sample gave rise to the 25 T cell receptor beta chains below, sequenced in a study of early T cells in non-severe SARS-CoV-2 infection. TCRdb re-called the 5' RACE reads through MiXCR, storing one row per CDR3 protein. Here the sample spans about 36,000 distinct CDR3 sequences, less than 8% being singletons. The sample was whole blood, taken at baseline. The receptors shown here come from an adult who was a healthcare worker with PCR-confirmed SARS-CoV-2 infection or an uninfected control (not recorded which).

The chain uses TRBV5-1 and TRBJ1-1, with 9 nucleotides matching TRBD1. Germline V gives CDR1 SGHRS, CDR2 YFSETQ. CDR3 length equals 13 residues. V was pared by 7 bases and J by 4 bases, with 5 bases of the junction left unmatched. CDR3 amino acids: CASGQGLRTEAFF. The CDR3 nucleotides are TGCGCCAGCGGACAGGGGTTGCGCACTGAAGCTTTCTTT.

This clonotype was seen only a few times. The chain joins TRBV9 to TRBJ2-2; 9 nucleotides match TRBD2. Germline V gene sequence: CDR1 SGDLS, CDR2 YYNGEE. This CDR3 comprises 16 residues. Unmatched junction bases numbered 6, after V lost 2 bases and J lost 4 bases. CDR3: CASSVGLAQSTGELFF. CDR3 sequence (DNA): TGTGCCAGCAGCGTCGGACTAGCGCAGTCCACCGGGGAGCTGTTTTTT. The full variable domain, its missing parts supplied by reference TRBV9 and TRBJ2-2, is DSGVTQTPKHLITATGQRVTLRCSPRSGDLSVYWYQQSLDQGLQFLIQYYNGEERAKGNILERFSAQQFPDLHSELNLSSLELGDSALYFCASSVGLAQSTGELFFGEGSRLTVL.

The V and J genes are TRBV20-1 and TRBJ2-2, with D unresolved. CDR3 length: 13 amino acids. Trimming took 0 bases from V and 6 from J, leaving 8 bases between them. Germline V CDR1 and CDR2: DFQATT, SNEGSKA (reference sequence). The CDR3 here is CSAREIIPGELFF. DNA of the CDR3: TGCAGTGCTAGAGAAATAATCCCCGGGGAGCTGTTTTTT.

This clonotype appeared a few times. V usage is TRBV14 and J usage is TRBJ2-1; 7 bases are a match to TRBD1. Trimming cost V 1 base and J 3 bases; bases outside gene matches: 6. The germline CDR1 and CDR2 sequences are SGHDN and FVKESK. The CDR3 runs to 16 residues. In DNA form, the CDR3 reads TGTGCCAGCAGCCAAGTCCCGGACAGGTACTACAATGAGCAGTTCTTC. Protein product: CASSQVPDRYYNEQFF.

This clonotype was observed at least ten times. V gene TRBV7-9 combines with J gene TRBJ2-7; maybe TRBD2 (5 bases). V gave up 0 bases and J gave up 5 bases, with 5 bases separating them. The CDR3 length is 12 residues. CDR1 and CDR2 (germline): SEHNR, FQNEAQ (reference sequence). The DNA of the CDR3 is TGTGCCAGCAGCTTAGCGGGAGACGAGCAGTACTTC. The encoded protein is CASSLAGDEQYF.

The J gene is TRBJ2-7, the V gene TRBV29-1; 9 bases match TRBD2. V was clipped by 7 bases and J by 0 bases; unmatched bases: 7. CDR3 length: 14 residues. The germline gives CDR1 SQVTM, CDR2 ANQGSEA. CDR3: CSGILAGTSYEQYF. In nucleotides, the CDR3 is TGCAGCGGAATACTAGCGGGCACCTCCTACGAGCAGTACTTC.

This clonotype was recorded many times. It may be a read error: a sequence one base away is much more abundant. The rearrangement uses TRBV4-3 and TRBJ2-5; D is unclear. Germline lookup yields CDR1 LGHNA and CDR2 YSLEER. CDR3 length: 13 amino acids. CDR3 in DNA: TGCGCCAGCAACCAAGATTTGGGGGAGACCCAGTACTTC. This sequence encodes CASNQDLGETQYF.

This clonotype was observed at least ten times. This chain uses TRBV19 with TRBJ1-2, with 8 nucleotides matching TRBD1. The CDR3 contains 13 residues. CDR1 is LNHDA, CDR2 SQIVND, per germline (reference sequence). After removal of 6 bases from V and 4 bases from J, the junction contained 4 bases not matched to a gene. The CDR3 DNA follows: TGTGCCAGTAGCTCAGGGGGCGGCTATGGCTACACCTTC. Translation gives CASSSGGGYGYTF.

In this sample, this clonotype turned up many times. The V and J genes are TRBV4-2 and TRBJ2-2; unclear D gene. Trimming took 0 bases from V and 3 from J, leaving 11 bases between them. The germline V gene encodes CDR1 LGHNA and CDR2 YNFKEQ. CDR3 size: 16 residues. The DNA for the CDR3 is TGTGCCAGCAGCCAAGATTTAAGGAAAGACACCGGGGAGCTGTTTTTT. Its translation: CASSQDLRKDTGELFF.

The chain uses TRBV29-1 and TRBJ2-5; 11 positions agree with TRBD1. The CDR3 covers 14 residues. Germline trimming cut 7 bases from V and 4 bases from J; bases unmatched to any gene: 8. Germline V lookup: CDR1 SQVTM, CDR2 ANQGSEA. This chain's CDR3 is CSATRTGGGETQYF. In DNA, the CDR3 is TGCAGCGCTACCCGGACAGGGGGCGGAGAGACCCAGTACTTC. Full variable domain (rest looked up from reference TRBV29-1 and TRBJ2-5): SAVISQKPSRDICQRGTSLTIQCQVDSQVTMMFWYRQQPGQSLTLIATANQGSEATYESGFVIDKFPISRPNLTFSTLTVSNMSPEDSSIYLCSATRTGGGETQYFGPGTRLLVL.

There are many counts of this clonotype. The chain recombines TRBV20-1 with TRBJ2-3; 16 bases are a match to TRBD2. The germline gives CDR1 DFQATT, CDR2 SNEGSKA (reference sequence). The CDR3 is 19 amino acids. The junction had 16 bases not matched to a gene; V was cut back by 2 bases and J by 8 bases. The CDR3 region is CSARPLGTSGRARTGTQYF. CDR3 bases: TGCAGTGCTAGACCATTAGGGACTAGCGGGAGGGCCCGAACGGGTACGCAGTATTTT.

The CDR3 coding sequence is TGCGCCAGCAGTGATTTAGGGTCGGGTCGAATGACTGAAGCTTTCTTT. Amino acid sequence: CASSDLGSGRMTEAFF. The gene calls are TRBV10-1 and TRBJ1-1; no definite D call. The CDR3 consists of 16 residues. Germline V CDR1 and CDR2: WNHNN, SYGVQD (reference sequence). Trimming removed 3 bases at V and 5 bases at J, with 19 bases between.

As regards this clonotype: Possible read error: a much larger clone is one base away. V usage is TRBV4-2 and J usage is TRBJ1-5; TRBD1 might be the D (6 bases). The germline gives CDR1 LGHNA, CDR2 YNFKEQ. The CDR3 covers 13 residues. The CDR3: CASSYRADQPQLF. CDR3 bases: TGTGCCAGCAGTTACAGGGCGGATCAGCCCCAGCTTTTT.

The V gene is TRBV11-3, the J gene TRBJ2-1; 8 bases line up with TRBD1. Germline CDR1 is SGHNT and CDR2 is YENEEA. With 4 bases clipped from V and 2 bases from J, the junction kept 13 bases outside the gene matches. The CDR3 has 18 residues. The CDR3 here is CASSSGQGLGGTYNEQFF. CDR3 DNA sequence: TGTGCCAGCAGCTCCGGACAGGGTTTAGGGGGAACCTACAATGAGCAGTTCTTC.

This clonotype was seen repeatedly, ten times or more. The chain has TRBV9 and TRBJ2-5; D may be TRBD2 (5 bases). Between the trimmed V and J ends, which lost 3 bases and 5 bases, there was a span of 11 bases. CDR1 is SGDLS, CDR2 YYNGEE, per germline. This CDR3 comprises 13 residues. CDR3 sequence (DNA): TGTGCCAGCAGCGGGACTGATCGCGAGACCCAGTACTTC. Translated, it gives CASSGTDRETQYF. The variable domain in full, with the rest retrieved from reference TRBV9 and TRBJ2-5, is DSGVTQTPKHLITATGQRVTLRCSPRSGDLSVYWYQQSLDQGLQFLIQYYNGEERAKGNILERFSAQQFPDLHSELNLSSLELGDSALYFCASSGTDRETQYFGPGTRLLVL.

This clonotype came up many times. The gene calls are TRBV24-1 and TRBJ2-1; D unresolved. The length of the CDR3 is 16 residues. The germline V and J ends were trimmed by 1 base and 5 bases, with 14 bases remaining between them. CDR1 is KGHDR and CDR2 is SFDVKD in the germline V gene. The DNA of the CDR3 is TGTGCCACCAGTGATTTCCGGAGCACACCACACAATGAGCAGTTCTTC. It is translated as CATSDFRSTPHNEQFF.

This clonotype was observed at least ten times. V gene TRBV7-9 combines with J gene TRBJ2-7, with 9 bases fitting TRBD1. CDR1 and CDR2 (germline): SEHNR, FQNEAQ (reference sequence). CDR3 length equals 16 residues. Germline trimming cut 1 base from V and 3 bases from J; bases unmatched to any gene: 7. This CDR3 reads CASSLGPGTGFYEQYF. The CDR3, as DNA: TGTGCCAGCAGCTTAGGACCCGGGACAGGGTTCTACGAGCAGTACTTC. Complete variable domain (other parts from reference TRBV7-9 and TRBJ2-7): DTGVSQNPRHKITKRGQNVTFRCDPISEHNRLYWYRQTLGQGPEFLTYFQNEAQLEKSRLLSDRFSAERPKGSFSTLEIQRTEQGDSAMYLCASSLGPGTGFYEQYFGPGTRLTVT.

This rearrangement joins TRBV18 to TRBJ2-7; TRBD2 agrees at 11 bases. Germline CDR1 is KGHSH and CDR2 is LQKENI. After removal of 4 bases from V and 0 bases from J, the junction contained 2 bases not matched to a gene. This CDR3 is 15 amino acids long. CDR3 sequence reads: CASSLTSGGSYEQYF. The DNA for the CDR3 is TGTGCCAGCTCACTAACTAGCGGGGGCTCCTACGAGCAGTACTTC.

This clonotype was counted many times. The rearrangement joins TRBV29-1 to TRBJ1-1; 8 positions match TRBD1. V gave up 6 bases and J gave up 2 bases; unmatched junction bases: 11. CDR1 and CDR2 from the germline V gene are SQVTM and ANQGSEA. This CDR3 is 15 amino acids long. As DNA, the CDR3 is TGCAGCGTCCCCGGACAGGGCCGCCGCAACACTGAAGCTTTCTTT. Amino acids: CSVPGQGRRNTEAFF.

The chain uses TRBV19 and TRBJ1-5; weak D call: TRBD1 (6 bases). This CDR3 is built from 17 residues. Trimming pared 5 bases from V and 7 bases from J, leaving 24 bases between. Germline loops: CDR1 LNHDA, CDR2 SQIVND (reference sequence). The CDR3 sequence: CASSQGHQGWQGQPQHF. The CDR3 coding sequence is TGTGCCAGTAGTCAAGGCCACCAGGGCTGGCAGGGGCAGCCCCAGCATTTT. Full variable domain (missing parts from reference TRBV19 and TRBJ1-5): DGGITQSPKYLFRKEGQNVTLSCEQNLNHDAMYWYRQDPGQGLRLIYYSQIVNDFQKGDIAEGYSVSREKKESFPLTVTSAQKNPTAFYLCASSQGHQGWQGQPQHFGDGTRLSIL.

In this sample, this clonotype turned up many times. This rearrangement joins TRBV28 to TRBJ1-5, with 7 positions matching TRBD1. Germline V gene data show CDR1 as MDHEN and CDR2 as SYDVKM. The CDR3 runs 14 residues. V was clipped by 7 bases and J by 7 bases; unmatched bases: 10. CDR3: CASILGQVGQPQHF. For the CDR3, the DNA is TGTGCCAGCATTCTTGGACAGGTCGGCCAGCCCCAGCATTTT.

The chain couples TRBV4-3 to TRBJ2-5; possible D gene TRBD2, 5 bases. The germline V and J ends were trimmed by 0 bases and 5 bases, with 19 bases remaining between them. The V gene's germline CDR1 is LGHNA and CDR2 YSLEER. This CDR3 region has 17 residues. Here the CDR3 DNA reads TGCGCCAGCAGCCAAGATTCGACCGGACTCCCCCGGGAGACCCAGTACTTC. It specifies CASSQDSTGLPRETQYF.

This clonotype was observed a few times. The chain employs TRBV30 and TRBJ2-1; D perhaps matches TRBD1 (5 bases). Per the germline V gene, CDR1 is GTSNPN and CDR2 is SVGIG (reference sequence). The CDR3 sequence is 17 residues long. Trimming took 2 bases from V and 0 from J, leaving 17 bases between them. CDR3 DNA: TGTGCCTGGAGTACCCCATACAGGACCCGCTCCTACAATGAGCAGTTCTTC. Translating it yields CAWSTPYRTRSYNEQFF.

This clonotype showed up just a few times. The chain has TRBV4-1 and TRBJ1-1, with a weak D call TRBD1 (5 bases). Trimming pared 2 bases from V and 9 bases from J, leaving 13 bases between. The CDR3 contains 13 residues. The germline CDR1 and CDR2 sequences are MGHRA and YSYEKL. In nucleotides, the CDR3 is TGCGCCAGCAGCCAAACCGGGACCGCAAAAGCTTTCTTT. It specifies CASSQTGTAKAFF.

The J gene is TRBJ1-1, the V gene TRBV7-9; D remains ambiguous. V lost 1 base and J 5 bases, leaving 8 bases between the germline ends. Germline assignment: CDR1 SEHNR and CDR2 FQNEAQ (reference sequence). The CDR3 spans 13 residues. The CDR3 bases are TGTGCCAGCAGCTTAGATGACGGAACTGAAGCTTTCTTT. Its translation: CASSLDDGTEAFF.